This T cell receptor beta chain was identified during a study of T cell changes during pregnancy in multiple sclerosis. The repertoire was sequenced with immunoSEQ multiplex PCR; TCRdb's copy has only in-frame clones and lacks some. The data show 20,000 to 25,000 clones, approximately 81% seen once. J lost 4 bases, V lost 7 bases, and 31 bases had no gene match. Germline V lookup: CDR1 MDHEN, CDR2 SYDVKM. The length of the CDR3 is 21 residues. This clone occurred once. Sequences were derived from CD8+ T cells from peripheral blood mononuclear cells, sampled before pregnancy. The clonotype was recovered from a female donor with multiple sclerosis, enrolled in a pregnancy study. The chain carries TRBV28 and TRBJ2-7, with 7 bases fitting TRBD2. CDR3 DNA: TGTGCCAGCACCTTTACTCCCTGGGTTCGGTCGTGGGGGGAGGGGAAATACGAGCAGTACTTC. Translated: CASTFTPWVRSWGEGKYEQYF.